A single sample gave rise to the 17 T cell receptor beta chains below, sequenced in a study of human versus mouse CDR3 diversity and MHC coevolution. Measured with immunoSEQ multiplex PCR; TCRdb has only the in-frame clones, and not every one. The sample includes roughly 80,000 clones, roughly 90% of them seen just once. The specimen sequenced was naive CD4+ T cells from blood. Subset defined: CD45RO-negative CD62L-positive naive CD4 T cells. The receptors originated from a person aged 30-69 years in good health.

The genes are TRBV6-1 and TRBJ1-2; D gene ambiguous. Deletions cut 1 base from V and 2 bases from J, with 14 bases between. CDR3 length equals 16 residues. Germline V lookup: CDR1 MNHNS, CDR2 SASEGT. The CDR3 coding sequence is TGTGCCAGCAGTGAAGGTAGCGGGTTCGGCAACTATGGCTACACCTTC. This codes for CASSEGSGFGNYGYTF.

This clone was counted once. The J gene is TRBJ2-7, the V gene TRBV7-6; D not certain. V was cut by 6 bases and J by 2 bases, with 14 bases left in between. This CDR3 comprises 14 residues. In germline, CDR1 is SGHVS, CDR2 FNYEAQ. CDR3 in DNA: TGTGCCAGCAGTCCTGAGTATCTCACCTACGAGCAGTACTTC. The encoded protein is CASSPEYLTYEQYF.

The chain employs TRBV5-5 and TRBJ1-5; 9 bases fit TRBD1. Germline V gene data show CDR1 as SGHKS and CDR2 as YYEKEE (reference sequence). This CDR3 has 15 amino acids. Trimming removed 4 bases from V and 6 bases from J; junction bases left unmatched: 8. The CDR3 sequence: CASSLTGGTFQPQHF. CDR3 coding DNA: TGTGCCAGCAGCCTGACAGGGGGTACGTTTCAGCCCCAGCATTTT.

The V gene is TRBV19, the J gene TRBJ2-7; TRBD1 matches at 8 bases. The trim removed 6 bases at V and 4 bases at J, leaving 11 bases unmatched. The CDR3 length is 15 residues. Germline lookup yields CDR1 LNHDA and CDR2 SQIVND (reference sequence). CDR3 in amino acids: CASSANRGNGYEQYF. The CDR3 coding sequence is TGTGCCAGTAGCGCTAACAGGGGGAATGGGTACGAGCAGTACTTC.

The rearrangement joins TRBV28 to TRBJ1-3; D uncertain. V was shortened by 8 bases and J by 0 bases, with 17 bases between the two germline ends. Germline loops: CDR1 MDHEN, CDR2 SYDVKM. This CDR3 has 16 residues. CDR3 coding DNA: TGTGCCAGCTCTTCCGTTCTCCAGTACTCTGGAAACACCATATATTTT. Its translation is CASSSVLQYSGNTIYF.

The genes are TRBV11-2 and TRBJ2-5; D is undetermined. Matching the DNA end better, TRBJ2-7 makes the J call doubtful. Per germline, CDR1 SGHAT and CDR2 FQNNGV. The CDR3 totals 12 residues. Written as DNA, the CDR3 is TGTGCCAGCAGCCCAACGTCTTACGAGCAGTACTTC. Amino acids: CASSPTSYEQYF.

V gene TRBV30 combines with J gene TRBJ2-1, with TRBD1 matching 9 bases. V dropped 4 bases and J dropped 8; count of bases not matched to a gene: 9. Germline CDR1 reads GTSNPN; CDR2 reads SVGIG (reference sequence). The CDR3 consists of 14 residues. The CDR3 sequence is CAWTRDRARDEQFF. In nucleotides, the CDR3 is TGTGCCTGGACCAGGGACAGGGCTCGGGATGAGCAGTTCTTC.

The chain is built from TRBV7-9 and TRBJ2-3; D not resolved. From germline, CDR1 is SEHNR and CDR2 FQNEAQ (reference sequence). The length of the CDR3 is 12 residues. Deletions cut 5 bases from V and 6 bases from J, with 9 bases between. The CDR3 is CASSLISDTQYF. The CDR3 nucleotides are TGTGCCAGCAGCCTTATATCCGATACGCAGTATTTT.

The chain uses TRBV30 and TRBJ2-4, with D possibly TRBD2 on 5 matching bases. Trimming took off 0 bases at V and 5 bases at J, with 14 bases between the two ends. Germline CDR1 and CDR2: GTSNPN and SVGIG (reference sequence). The CDR3 has 15 amino acids. CDR3 protein: CAWSVVGRGQNIQYF. Here the CDR3 DNA reads TGTGCCTGGAGTGTCGTGGGTAGAGGGCAAAACATTCAGTACTTC.

The DNA for the CDR3 is TGTGCCAGCAGCCAAGATTGGGCGGGGGGGGTCGATGAGCAGTTCTTC. This encodes CASSQDWAGGVDEQFF. The chain joins TRBV4-2 to TRBJ2-1, with 9 nucleotides matching TRBD2. The CDR3 contains 16 residues. Germline-derived CDR1 and CDR2 are LGHNA and YNFKEQ. J lost 8 bases, V lost 0 bases, and 8 bases had no gene match.

The rearrangement uses TRBV30 and TRBJ2-7; 10 bases are shared with TRBD2. Germline values: CDR1 GTSNPN, CDR2 SVGIG (reference sequence). V was pared by 4 bases and J by 7 bases, with 10 bases of the junction left unmatched. The CDR3 covers 14 residues. CDR3 DNA: TGTGCCTGGATCGACCTAGCGGGAGCTAGGGAGCAGTACTTC. Translated, it gives CAWIDLAGAREQYF.

The chain employs TRBV6-5 and TRBJ2-7; 7 nucleotides line up with TRBD2. There are 15 residues in the CDR3. Germline V gene data show CDR1 as MNHEY and CDR2 as SVGAGI. V lost 5 bases and J lost 3; bases outside the gene matches: 10. The CDR3 protein is CASSRGDFPSYEQYF. DNA for the CDR3: TGTGCCAGCAGTCGGGGGGACTTCCCCAGCTACGAGCAGTACTTC.

The gene calls are TRBV7-2 and TRBJ1-2; D is perhaps TRBD1 (6 bases). The V end was cut by 3 bases, the J end by 7 bases, with 15 bases between. CDR1 is SGHTA, CDR2 FQGNSA, per germline. The CDR3 contains 14 residues. The CDR3 region is CASSLNSGASGYTF. In nucleotides, the CDR3 is TGTGCCAGCAGCTTGAATTCAGGGGCTTCTGGCTACACCTTC.

This clone was picked up one time. This chain links TRBV29-1 with TRBJ1-1; 7 nucleotides line up with TRBD1. The germline V gene encodes CDR1 SQVTM and CDR2 ANQGSEA. Unmatched junction bases numbered 10, after V lost 4 bases and J lost 5 bases. The CDR3 spans 14 residues. DNA of the CDR3: TGCAGCGTTGCGCCAGGGGGATCGGGAACTGAAGCTTTCTTT. As protein: CSVAPGGSGTEAFF. Combining the CDR3 with reference TRBV29-1 and TRBJ1-1 gives the whole variable domain SAVISQKPSRDICQRGTSLTIQCQVDSQVTMMFWYRQQPGQSLTLIATANQGSEATYESGFVIDKFPISRPNLTFSTLTVSNMSPEDSSIYLCSVAPGGSGTEAFFGQGTRLTVV.

This clone was seen only once. This chain connects TRBV19 to TRBJ2-2; 13 nucleotides line up with TRBD2. After removal of 4 bases from V and 4 bases from J, the junction contained 6 bases not matched to a gene. The V gene's germline CDR1 is LNHDA and CDR2 SQIVND (reference sequence). The length of the CDR3 is 17 residues. CDR3 bases: TGTGCCAGTAGTAGAGGACTAGCGGGAGTTCTCACCGGGGAGCTGTTTTTT. This sequence encodes CASSRGLAGVLTGELFF.

The rearrangement joins TRBV2 to TRBJ2-3; D remains ambiguous. The V and J ends lost 5 bases and 0 bases respectively, with 21 bases between them. The CDR3 runs to 18 residues. Germline CDR1 is SNHLY and CDR2 is FYNNEI. DNA for the CDR3: TGTGCCAGCAGTCTGTCGACTTTTATCGGAACTAGCACAGATACGCAGTATTTT. Translation gives CASSLSTFIGTSTDTQYF.

V is TRBV5-1 and J is TRBJ2-3; D is unclear. Deletions cut 1 base from V and 0 bases from J, with 6 bases between. The CDR3 has 14 amino acids. Germline loops: CDR1 SGHRS, CDR2 YFSETQ. This CDR3 is CASSLLASTDTQYF. In DNA, the CDR3 is TGCGCCAGCAGCTTGCTGGCAAGCACAGATACGCAGTATTTT.